In its sample, the clone carrying this T cell receptor (beta chain) was seen once. Its target is unknown. Other DNA sequences in this specimen translate into the identical CDR3. This sample is part of a study of shared clonotypes between healthy human individuals. Study-level background: Donor ages ranged 18 to 49 years: a couple of women, a few men. Overall study findings and caveats: Richness estimates generally favored naive over memory subsets. Relative to clonotypes present in all four donors, those not shared had lower generation probabilities.

Only CD45RO-negative cells positively selected for CCR7 counted as naive CD8 cells, so terminally differentiated effector memory CD45RA+ cells were excluded. Assay used: immunoSEQ multiplex PCR; TCRdb lists only in-frame clones, some missing. In the table there are hundreds of thousands of clones, around 93% of which are singletons. Trimming took off 4 bases at V and 7 bases at J, with 8 bases between the two ends. The germline V gene has CDR1 SNHLY and CDR2 FYNNEI. CDR3 length equals 12 residues. The genes are TRBV2 and TRBJ2-1; D is undetermined. The receptor's source is a man aged 25 to 40 in good health. The sample was naive CD8+ T cells sorted from blood. CDR3 in amino acids: CASSGRRNEQFF. CDR3 nucleotides: TGTGCCAGCAGTGGTAGAAGAAATGAGCAGTTCTTC. The full variable domain, completed using reference TRBV2 and TRBJ2-1, is EPEVTQTPSHQVTQMGQEVILRCVPISNHLYFYWYRQILGQKVEFLVSFYNNEISEKSEIFDDQFSVERPDGSNFTLKIRSTKLEDSAMYFCASSGRRNEQFFGPGTRLTVL.